The next 16 T cell receptor beta chains were all read from a single sample in a study of early T cells in non-severe SARS-CoV-2 infection. TCRdb re-called the 5' RACE reads with MiXCR, one entry per CDR3 protein. This table has 55,000 to 70,000 distinct CDR3 sequences, more than 4% appearing once. Sequencing input: whole blood. The receptors derive from an adult who was a healthcare worker with PCR-confirmed SARS-CoV-2 infection or an uninfected control (not recorded which).

This clonotype showed up just a few times. The chain employs TRBV9 and TRBJ2-3; D call uncertain. Per germline, CDR1 SGDLS and CDR2 YYNGEE. CDR3 length: 12 residues. V lost 3 bases and J 6 bases, leaving 8 bases between the germline ends. The CDR3 sequence: CASSAVWDTQYF. As DNA, the CDR3 is TGTGCCAGCAGCGCGGTTTGGGATACGCAGTATTTT.

The sample holds a few counts of this clonotype. The V and J genes are TRBV4-3 and TRBJ2-7, with D perhaps matching TRBD2 (6 bases). Germline assignment: CDR1 LGHNA and CDR2 YSLEER. The ends were cut back, 0 bases at V and 4 bases at J, with 13 bases in the middle. This CDR3 is 15 amino acids long. The CDR3 reads CASSQDRVGSYEQYF. CDR3 sequence (DNA): TGCGCCAGCAGCCAAGATCGGGTCGGGAGTTACGAGCAGTACTTC.

The sample holds many counts of this clonotype. The chain joins TRBV9 to TRBJ2-6, with D perhaps TRBD1 (5 bases). V lost 4 bases, J lost 2 bases, and 10 bases lay in between. The CDR3 has 15 amino acids. Germline V gene data show CDR1 as SGDLS and CDR2 as YYNGEE. CDR3 amino acids: CASSRRTTGANVLTF. The CDR3 region has the DNA TGTGCCAGCAGCAGGCGGACAACTGGGGCCAACGTCCTGACTTTC.

Concerning this clonotype itself: Possible read error: a much larger clone is one base away. This chain connects TRBV29-1 to TRBJ1-1, with D perhaps TRBD1 (6 bases). V shed 6 bases and J shed 7 bases, with 18 bases lying between them. The CDR3 is made up of 13 amino acids. CDR1 is SQVTM, CDR2 ANQGSEA, per germline. CDR3 DNA sequence: TGCAGCGTGATGGGGGTCCAGGACAGTGAAGCTTTCTTT. It yields the protein CSVMGVQDSEAFF.

This clonotype was seen at least ten times. The chain recombines TRBV7-8 with TRBJ2-7, with 7 positions matching TRBD2. This CDR3 spans 13 amino acids. Germline lookup yields CDR1 SGHVS and CDR2 FQNEAQ. V was clipped by 2 bases and J by 6 bases; unmatched bases: 4. The CDR3 DNA follows: TGTGCCAGCAGCTTAAGCAGGGAGGGCGAGCAGTACTTC. Translation: CASSLSREGEQYF.

The chain uses TRBV5-1 and TRBJ1-5, with TRBD1 matching over 10 bases. CDR1 is SGHRS and CDR2 is YFSETQ in the germline V gene. The CDR3 length is 15 residues. With V trimmed by 4 bases and J by 2 bases, 3 bases remained unmatched. The CDR3 region has the DNA TGCGCCAGCAGCATAGGGACAGGGGGCAATCAGCCCCAGCATTTT. This gives the protein CASSIGTGGNQPQHF.

V usage is TRBV7-8 and J usage is TRBJ2-7; 7 nucleotides line up with TRBD1. CDR1 is SGHVS, CDR2 FQNEAQ, per germline. The CDR3 extends over 12 amino acids. The V segment lost 4 bases and the J segment 6 bases; nucleotides outside the gene matches: 3. The CDR3 protein is CASSSYRGEQYF. CDR3 nucleotides: TGTGCCAGCAGCTCTTACAGGGGCGAGCAGTACTTC.

This clonotype has at least ten counts. The rearrangement links TRBV9 to TRBJ2-5, with D possibly TRBD2 on 6 matching bases. The CDR3 is made up of 15 amino acids. Germline lookup yields CDR1 SGDLS and CDR2 YYNGEE. V dropped 2 bases and J dropped 5 bases, with 16 bases sitting between them. The CDR3 is CASSVSGQHGETQYF. The CDR3 DNA reads as TGTGCCAGCAGCGTTAGCGGCCAACACGGGGAGACCCAGTACTTC. The full variable domain, rest sourced from reference TRBV9 and TRBJ2-5, is DSGVTQTPKHLITATGQRVTLRCSPRSGDLSVYWYQQSLDQGLQFLIQYYNGEERAKGNILERFSAQQFPDLHSELNLSSLELGDSALYFCASSVSGQHGETQYFGPGTRLLVL.

In this sample, this clonotype turned up a few times. The V call is TRBV30, the J call TRBJ1-5; 11 positions agree with TRBD1. The V segment lost 2 bases and the J segment 5 bases; nucleotides outside the gene matches: 5. The CDR3 is 15 residues long. From germline, CDR1 is GTSNPN and CDR2 SVGIG (reference sequence). Written as DNA, the CDR3 is TGTGCCTGGAGTCCGGGACAGGGGGATTATCAGCCCCAGCATTTT. It codes for CAWSPGQGDYQPQHF.

This clonotype was seen repeatedly, ten times or more. This chain uses TRBV3-1 with TRBJ2-1, with D unresolved. The CDR3 totals 12 residues. V was trimmed by 1 base and J by 6 bases, leaving 4 bases between them. Germline CDR1 is LGHDT and CDR2 is YNNKEL (reference sequence). CDR3 DNA: TGTGCCAGCAGCCAAGTCATCAATGAGCAGTTCTTC. As protein: CASSQVINEQFF.

In its sample, this clonotype was seen many times. The chain links TRBV7-3 to TRBJ2-1; TRBD2 agrees at 14 bases. Germline CDR1 is SGHTA and CDR2 is FQGTGA. This CDR3 has 15 amino acids. Trimming removed 5 bases from V and 8 bases from J; junction bases left unmatched: 5. The CDR3 sequence: CASSLGLAGADEQFF. CDR3 nucleotide sequence: TGTGCCAGCAGCCTGGGACTAGCGGGAGCGGATGAGCAGTTCTTC.

The sample holds many counts of this clonotype. The chain uses TRBV28 and TRBJ2-3, with D uncertain. This CDR3 region has 12 residues. The ends were cut back, 3 bases at V and 2 bases at J, with 3 bases in the middle. In germline, CDR1 is MDHEN, CDR2 SYDVKM. CDR3 region: CASSFFTDTQYF. CDR3 nucleotide sequence: TGTGCCAGCAGTTTTTTCACAGATACGCAGTATTTT.

This clonotype was seen ten or more times. The chain couples TRBV7-9 to TRBJ2-7, with 7 bases that match TRBD2. Unmatched junction bases numbered 7, after V lost 3 bases and J lost 5 bases. The CDR3 length is 14 residues. CDR1 is SEHNR and CDR2 is FQNEAQ in the germline V gene (reference sequence). CDR3 protein: CASSFGLVVHEQYF. Written as DNA, the CDR3 is TGTGCCAGCAGCTTTGGACTAGTGGTCCACGAGCAGTACTTC. Full variable domain (rest looked up from reference TRBV7-9 and TRBJ2-7): DTGVSQNPRHKITKRGQNVTFRCDPISEHNRLYWYRQTLGQGPEFLTYFQNEAQLEKSRLLSDRFSAERPKGSFSTLEIQRTEQGDSAMYLCASSFGLVVHEQYFGPGTRLTVT.

This clonotype was counted at least ten times. This chain joins TRBV19 and TRBJ2-2; TRBD1 aligns across 9 bases. Germline CDR1 reads LNHDA; CDR2 reads SQIVND (reference sequence). The V segment lost 6 bases and the J segment 2 bases; nucleotides outside the gene matches: 4. This CDR3 is 15 amino acids long. The CDR3 is CASRDRGINTGELFF. In nucleotides, the CDR3 is TGTGCCAGTAGGGACAGGGGAATTAACACCGGGGAGCTGTTTTTT.

This clonotype was recorded many times. This rearrangement joins TRBV20-1 to TRBJ1-1, with D perhaps matching TRBD1 (5 bases). Trimming left V 5 bases short and J 3 bases short, with 16 bases between. This CDR3 region has 14 residues. Germline V gene lookup returns CDR1 DFQATT and CDR2 SNEGSKA (reference sequence). The CDR3 sequence: CSAPVGGLHTEAFF. Written as DNA, the CDR3 is TGCAGTGCTCCCGTTGGGGGATTGCACACTGAAGCTTTCTTT.

This clonotype was observed a few times. The V call is TRBV27, the J call TRBJ1-2; TRBD1 might be the D (6 bases). Germline assignment: CDR1 MNHEY and CDR2 SMNVEV (reference sequence). The CDR3 runs to 13 residues. The V end lost 6 bases, the J end lost 5 bases, and 13 bases lay between the germline ends. The chain's CDR3 is CASSVQGFYGYTF. Written as DNA, the CDR3 is TGTGCCAGCAGCGTACAGGGTTTTTATGGCTACACCTTC.